This TCR beta chain was sequenced in a study of B cell selection in AIRE deficiency (dated by TCRdb to between 2019 and 2020). Regarding the study in general: Researchers compared the TCRbeta repertoires of sorted blood CD4+ conventional T cells and regulatory T cells from AIRE-deficient patients with the corresponding repertoires from healthy controls. The TCR-sequenced cohort comprised roughly five AIRE-deficient APECED patients and roughly five healthy control donors.

Notes on this clone: Its specific antigen is unknown. Base qualities are not recorded, but no much larger clone differs from it by a single base.

The paper as a whole reports these results and caveats: In AIRE-deficient patients, Tconv and Treg cells had TCRBV gene usage, CDR3 length and TCR diversity comparable to those in healthy donors. Shorter CDR3s were found in shared Treg sequences, reflecting a bias toward rearrangements containing few non-templated nucleotide insertions. Around 30% of Treg TCRbeta sequences shared among healthy donors appeared in patient Tconv cells, suggesting diversion of Treg-biased clones into the Tconv compartment. Only TCRbeta chains were sequenced, and less than 40% of shared healthy-donor Treg sequences were also present in healthy Tconv cells, possibly due to differing TCRalpha chains. Among around 3,400 shared Treg TCRbeta sequences, approximately 33% were shared exclusively among healthy donors and 9% to 9.5% exclusively among patients, which suggests that Treg selection is less efficient in the absence of AIRE.

For sorting, conventional CD4 T cells were defined as CD4+CD127+ cells. The control samples were obtained from healthy donors who were not related to the patients. Sorting of Tconv and Treg cells intended for TCRbeta sequencing was performed on a FACSAria flow cytometer. The sorted cells went into 5-ml round-bottom polystyrene tubes, and the dry cell pellets were then frozen at -80 degrees C until sequencing. The immunoSEQ platform was used for TCRbeta chain sequencing. The paper's processing steps were these. When conventional T cell repertoires were pooled, patients gave around 100,000 distinct in-frame TCRbeta sequences, while healthy donors gave just over 1.3x10^5. Treg TCRbeta sequences found in two or more individuals were defined as public, and these public Treg TCRbeta sequences were then searched for in Tconv repertoires. To test for differences between groups, Mann-Whitney U tests with Bonferroni-Dunn correction were run in GraphPad Prism 7.03. Not all clones reach the TCRdb copy of this immuneACCESS table, which keeps in-frame sequences only. Checked studies attribute under half of the gap to unresolved V genes and leave the rest unexplained. V, J and clone size reflect that table, while D and trimming were determined from the DNA. In all, the sample holds approximately 24,000 clones, and approximately 96% of those were seen once. The ten top clones hold around 0.17% of the sample.

The CDR3 runs 16 residues from the cysteine to the phenylalanine. CDR3 DNA is the only sequence kept; it has 48 bases, read in frame from the first base. V loses 1 base, J loses 6 bases, and the germline ends lie 15 bases apart. The germline V gene (reference sequence) gives CDR1 as LNHNV and CDR2 as YYDKDF. The specimen was CD4+CD127+ conventional T cells sorted from PBMCs. This clonotype originated in a human donor in good health. The sequence links TRBV15 to TRBJ2-2, with the D gene uncertain. The base sequence is TGTGCCACCAGCAGAGCAGGCGAACCTAGGGCCGGGGAGCTGTTTTTT. This codes for CATSRAGEPRAGELFF.